This T cell receptor (beta chain) was sequenced in a study of cytomegalovirus exposure and HLA in healthy donors (dated 2017 in TCRdb). For the study in its entirety: An earlier analysis of around 600 of the donors reported 250 to 350 Gb of sequence data and approximately 110 million unique TCR beta sequences from about 180 million T cells. Around 320 gigabases of sequencing data and approximately 85 million unique TCR sequences were included in an early release covering 550 to 800 HLA-typed donors. Among the roughly 410 genotyped donors, approximately 82% belonged to the genetic ancestry cluster associated with self-reported Caucasian donors. The study was designed to test whether signatures of past pathogen exposure could be identified by cataloging public T cell receptors. The study used immunosequencing to profile the T cell repertoires of approximately 630 subjects and linked those repertoires to cytomegalovirus serostatus. Besides the first cohort of 550 to 750 subjects, a separate validation cohort made up of 95 to 150 different subjects was used. High-throughput TCR immunosequencing, statistical association of individual TCRs with disease status, and machine learning were combined to predict cytomegalovirus infection status. To study patterns of TCR occurrence, a later analysis re-analyzed previously published TCR beta repertoires from 700 or so donors and added high-resolution HLA genotyping. Rather than drawing on any new phenotypic data, the later analysis identified candidate immune exposures from TCR beta sequences and the way those sequences occurred across donors. An earlier analysis of fewer than 700 of the donors applied high-throughput TCR beta sequencing to assess whether each TCR beta V gene segment acted as functional or pseudogenic. Donor age, sex, ethnicity and CMV serostatus were collected together with the repertoire data. A later genetic analysis took genome-wide SNP genotypes for about three fifths of the 666 donors and used that subset as a discovery cohort. Every repertoire in the discovery cohort had been generated on one and the same sequencing platform. HLA typing covered class I and class II loci at four-digit resolution. Typing coverage varied by locus: about 629-630 donors for A, B, C, DRB1 and DQB1; some 520 for DQA1; about 590 for DPA1; fewer than 480 for DPB1. Because of strong linkage in the cohort, roughly five DR-DQ haplotypes were treated as single units for association and clustering. Among roughly 400 genotyped donors of the cohort, an average of approximately 250,000 unique TCR beta nucleotide sequences were sequenced per donor, about a sixth of them non-productive.

Including the terminal cysteine and phenylalanine, the CDR3 comprises 11 residues. Solely the CDR3 DNA is kept, with 33 bases framed from the first base. CDR1 and CDR2 were assigned from the germline V gene as SQVTM and ANQGSEA. V is trimmed back by 5 bases and J by 3 bases, and the junction contains 0 bases that no gene match accounts for. The library was prepared using the immunoSEQ multiplex PCR assay. For the multiplex PCR, a mixture combining 60 forward primers for TCR Vbeta segments and 13 reverse primers for TCR Jbeta segments was used. The CDR3 region of rearranged TCR beta genes was amplified from genomic DNA with a multiplex PCR assay. Amplified TCR beta libraries were sequenced as 87-base-pair reads on the Illumina HiSeq System. The paper's processing steps were these. Across the roughly 600 repertoires, a later analysis counted roughly 84 million unique TCR beta chains, some 11 million of which were shared by at least two donors. Raw reads were error-corrected and collapsed into unique sequences by a nearest-neighbor algorithm in which closely related sequences were merged to remove PCR and sequencing errors. V, D and J gene segments were assigned by aligning CDR3 sequences to IMGT reference sequences. For a sequence to be retained, at least a six-nucleotide match to both a V gene segment and a J gene segment was required. A rearrangement counted as productive if the CDR3 had no stop codons and remained in frame with V and J, and every other rearrangement counted as non-productive. Following IMGT convention, CDR3 was defined as the stretch from the second conserved V-encoded cysteine up to the conserved J-encoded phenylalanine. The earlier analysis of approximately 590 of the donors excluded any sequence lacking an unambiguous match to a single V gene segment. An earlier analysis of fewer than 650 of the donors classified V segments as functional when productive rearrangements were above 56.7% and as segregating when the standard deviation between donors was above 5%. A statistical classification framework was built to diagnose cytomegalovirus status from the catalog of TCR beta chain sequences. V and J gene assignment, in a later analysis, came from comparing TCR nucleotide sequences with IMGT/GENE-DB human TR gene sequences. In a later analysis, CDR3 sequences and most-parsimonious VDJ recombination scenarios were assigned using the TCRdist pipeline. A later analysis defined each TCR beta chain by its CDR3 amino acid sequence plus V-gene family, and excluded reads lacking a unique V-gene family. In a later analysis, 500 to 650 highly shared, low-generation-probability nucleotide sequences were removed to address suspected cross-contamination and a sequencing artifact. In a later analysis, a clonal expansion index was calculated for each public chain from normalized within-repertoire ranks of inferred template counts. A later analysis computed generation probabilities with a VDJ recombination model fitted to out-of-frame rearrangements, and checked the results against IGoR. Hypergeometric tests were used in a later analysis to score TCR-TCR, TCR-HLA and TCR-CMV co-occurrence, with a repertoire-size bias correction applied to the TCR pairs. A later analysis estimated false discovery rates by permuting HLA or CMV assignments 20 times. In a later analysis, co-occurring TCRs were grouped using DBSCAN, and TCRdist sequence similarity was added for clustering within HLA-allele-positive subsets. Repertoires with fewer than 30,000 or more than 120,000 public chains, plus five repertoires with anomalous nucleotide sharing, were excluded from co-occurrence clustering. This immuneACCESS table, as held by TCRdb, lists in-frame sequences with V and J called but not all clones. Of the missing ones, under half trace to an unresolved V gene in checked studies; the others have no known cause. D and trimming come from the DNA, and the V and J calls and clone size come from that table. This sample gives 100,000 to 150,000 clones in total; around 85% of them show up just once. The ten most abundant clones make up 1.5% to 2% of the sample.

As concerns this clone: Its cognate antigen has yet to be identified. No qualities accompany the bases; no much larger clone lies one base away.

The cohort was made up of about 610 healthy bone marrow donors. At the time of sampling, every cohort member was nominally healthy, though immune exposures that went unrecorded were likely present. The donor was CMV seronegative and was included in the group of several hundred seronegative cohort members. A peripheral blood sample was provided by each donor, and peripheral blood mononuclear cells were used for TCR beta sequencing. Genomic DNA extraction from the blood cell samples was performed with the Qiagen DNeasy Blood Extraction Kit. Overall study outcomes, separate from this receptor: A later analysis associated approximately 17,000 TCR beta sequences with specific HLA alleles at a false discovery rate of 0.05. In vitro tests confirmed that a few of the cytomegalovirus-associated TCR beta chains recognize cytomegalovirus antigens. The study listed approximately 160 TCR beta chains as associated with cytomegalovirus. According to a later analysis, most CMV-associated TCR beta chains appeared to be HLA-restricted, and the HLA associations seemed to be driven largely by CMV exposure. Cytomegalovirus status was reported to be diagnosed by the classifier with high specificity and sensitivity in both the original and validation cohorts. The authors suggested that the approach could potentially be extended to other disease states and immunological phenotypes. According to a later analysis, parvovirus B19, influenza, CMV and Epstein-Barr virus appeared linked to several top co-occurrence clusters. When HLA alleles, especially DR and DQ, strongly co-occurred, TCR associations were difficult to assign to individual alleles. Compared with the roughly 600-donor mean, donors in an Asian-associated ancestry cluster had fewer N-insertions in productive TCRs, according to a later genetic analysis. The earlier analysis of 587 of the donors excluded some 16 rarely observed V segments, including chromosome 9 orphons, because counts were too low. In a later analysis, HLA-associated TCR beta chains were found to be more clonally expanded and to have lower generation probabilities than equally common non-associated chains. Most TCR sequences were observed very rarely across donors, whereas some public TCRs were present in many individuals. V-gene and J-gene trimming of TCR beta chains was associated with a missense DCLRE1C variant in a later genetic analysis, and the association was replicated in an independent cohort. Because HLA typing was unavailable for some donors at each locus, only the typed subset was used in association tests. In a later analysis, the rate of TCR association differed among HLA loci, with DRB1 alleles having the most associated TCRs and HLA-C alleles having the fewest. CMV serostatus was the only immune exposure information available for the cohort. Linkage disequilibrium might explain the correlated functional status among segregating V segments, but an unknown experimental factor could not be excluded. A further reported finding was that TCR beta sequences accurately predicted the HLA-A and HLA-B alleles for most subjects in the first cohort. Because the 87-base-pair reads could not distinguish some IMGT-functional V segments, including TRBV6-2 and TRBV6-3, those segments were excluded. Presence/absence analyses assumed roughly uniform sequencing depth across donors, an assumption that may not hold. The sequencing pipeline was judged likely to have produced a cluster of highly shared sequence variants as a technical artifact. In an earlier analysis of 587 of the donors, most TCR beta V segments appeared in productive rearrangements about 87% or about 30% of the time, broadly matching IMGT annotations. This cohort had only TCR beta chains sequenced, and the lack of alpha or paired-chain data limited which features could be detected.

This clonotype was obtained from a boy younger than 18 in good health and CMV-seronegative. The specimen was PBMCs. The chain is encoded by TRBV29-1 joined to TRBJ2-7; 8 central nucleotides agree with TRBD1. The CDR3: CSVTGGYEQYF. The DNA reads as follows: TGCAGCGTTACAGGGGGCTACGAGCAGTACTTC.